The 24 T cell receptor beta chains below were found in one sample sequenced in a study of shared clonotypes between healthy human individuals. Some clones are missing from TCRdb's copy, which holds only in-frame ones; the method was immunoSEQ multiplex PCR. The sample lists some 1.5 million clones, 95% to 99% seen once, with about 0.45% in the top ten. The source material was naive CD4+ T cells sorted from blood. Subset indicated: CD45RA+ positively selected. These receptors all come from a man aged 25-45 years in good health.

As regards this clone: Other DNA sequences in this sample translate to the same CDR3. J is TRBJ2-2 and V is TRBV7-2; the D is unclear. CDR1 SGHTA and CDR2 FQGNSA come from the germline V gene. This CDR3 has 12 residues. V lost 3 bases and J lost 4, with 3 bases in between. DNA for the CDR3: TGTGCCAGCAGCTTGGGCACCGGGGAGCTGTTTTTT. Translating it yields CASSLGTGELFF.

The rearrangement joins TRBV2 to TRBJ2-2; the match to TRBD1 covers 7 bases. V lost 6 bases and J lost 5; bases outside the gene matches: 9. This CDR3 comprises 15 residues. The germline gives CDR1 SNHLY, CDR2 FYNNEI. CDR3 sequence reads: CASSLKTGRTGELFF. DNA of the CDR3: TGTGCCAGCAGCCTCAAGACAGGGCGGACCGGGGAGCTGTTTTTT.

The CDR3 is CASTRAFGLRSTNEQFF. CDR3 bases: TGCGCCAGCACCAGAGCATTCGGACTTAGATCTACGAATGAGCAGTTCTTC. The chain couples TRBV10-2 to TRBJ2-1, with D possibly matching TRBD2 (5 bases). Trimming shortened V by 7 bases and J by 7 bases, and 26 bases separated the two germline ends. The germline gives CDR1 WSHSY, CDR2 SAAADI. CDR3 length: 17 residues.

The rearrangement links TRBV11-2 to TRBJ1-3; possible D gene TRBD1, 5 bases. In germline, CDR1 is SGHAT, CDR2 FQNNGV. V shed 3 bases and J shed 3 bases, with 12 bases lying between them. The CDR3 length is 15 residues. The CDR3: CASSFSGSLGNTIYF. In DNA, the CDR3 is TGTGCCAGCAGCTTTTCAGGGTCGCTTGGAAACACCATATATTTT.

The chain couples TRBV6-5 to TRBJ2-7; 8 positions match TRBD1. There are 15 residues in the CDR3. Trimming took 4 bases from V and 2 from J; bases not matched to a gene: 7. The V gene's germline CDR1 is MNHEY and CDR2 SVGAGI. This chain's CDR3 is CASSSPDRDPYEQYF. The CDR3 DNA sequence: TGTGCCAGCAGTTCTCCGGACAGGGACCCCTACGAGCAGTACTTC.

Remarks on this clone: Other DNA sequences in this sample translate to the same CDR3. This chain joins TRBV19 and TRBJ1-5; D call uncertain. Trimming left V 1 base short and J 6 bases short, with 4 bases between. There are 12 residues in the CDR3. Germline V gene lookup returns CDR1 LNHDA and CDR2 SQIVND (reference sequence). CDR3 coding DNA: TGTGCCAGTAGTATAGGCTTTCAGCCCCAGCATTTT. Translation gives CASSIGFQPQHF.

The chain uses TRBV23-1 and TRBJ2-2, with TRBD2 matching 7 bases. TRBV23-1 is reported as an ORF; its role is uncertain. After removal of 0 bases from V and 2 bases from J, the junction contained 6 bases not matched to a gene. This CDR3 has 17 amino acids. CDR3: CASSQSRGEGNTGELFF. DNA of the CDR3: TGCGCCAGCAGTCAATCACGCGGGGAGGGAAACACCGGGGAGCTGTTTTTT.

The chain has TRBV15 and TRBJ2-3; maybe TRBD1 (6 bases). The germline V gene encodes CDR1 LNHNV and CDR2 YYDKDF (reference sequence). The length of the CDR3 is 14 residues. V gave up 6 bases and J gave up 2 bases, with 12 bases separating them. CDR3 DNA sequence: TGTGCCACCAGGAAAAGACAGGCCACAGATACGCAGTATTTT. Its translation is CATRKRQATDTQYF.

This chain joins TRBV7-9 and TRBJ1-2, with 8 bases fitting TRBD1. Trimming took 5 bases from V and 7 from J; bases not matched to a gene: 6. The CDR3 totals 13 residues. From germline, CDR1 is SEHNR and CDR2 FQNEAQ (reference sequence). The CDR3 spells CASSPTGGGGYTF. CDR3 in DNA: TGTGCCAGCAGCCCCACAGGGGGTGGTGGCTACACCTTC. Combining the CDR3 with reference TRBV7-9 and TRBJ1-2 gives the whole variable domain DTGVSQNPRHKITKRGQNVTFRCDPISEHNRLYWYRQTLGQGPEFLTYFQNEAQLEKSRLLSDRFSAERPKGSFSTLEIQRTEQGDSAMYLCASSPTGGGGYTFGSGTRLTVV.

This chain joins TRBV4-3 and TRBJ1-2, with D possibly TRBD1 on 6 matching bases. The CDR3 covers 15 residues. The germline V gene has CDR1 LGHNA and CDR2 YSLEER. Trimming removed 0 bases from V and 3 bases from J, with 11 bases in between. The CDR3 loop is CASSQEDRTYYGYTF. As DNA, the CDR3 is TGCGCCAGCAGCCAAGAAGACAGGACTTACTATGGCTACACCTTC.

Only one count was recorded for this clone. One junction end disagrees with the germline gene, perhaps due to a read error. The CDR3 sequence is CASSPITSRSSFEQYF. In DNA, the CDR3 is TGTGCCAGCTCACCTATAACGTCTCGGTCCTCCTTCGAGCAGTACTTC. The chain uses TRBV18 and TRBJ2-7, with D unresolved. Germline lookup yields CDR1 KGHSH and CDR2 LQKENI. The CDR3 is 16 residues long. Full variable domain (outside the CDR3, taken from reference TRBV18 and TRBJ2-7): NAGVMQNPRHLVRRRGQEARLRCSPMKGHSHVYWYRQLPEEGLKFMVYLQKENIIDESGMPKERFSAEFPKEGPSILRIQQVVRGDSAAYFCASSPITSRSSFEQYFGPGTRLTVT.

This clone was recorded only once. The chain recombines TRBV13 with TRBJ2-1; 7 nucleotides line up with TRBD2. Germline V CDR1 and CDR2: PRHDT, FYEKMQ (reference sequence). With V trimmed by 5 bases and J by 0 bases, 10 bases remained unmatched. CDR3 size: 17 residues. The CDR3 nucleotides read TGTGCCAGCAGCGCCGGTAAGCAGCGGGACTCCTACAATGAGCAGTTCTTC. Translating gives CASSAGKQRDSYNEQFF.

The chain uses TRBV7-8 and TRBJ1-1; D remains ambiguous. The CDR3 is 14 residues long. Germline CDR1 reads SGHVS; CDR2 reads FQNEAQ. The V end was cut by 6 bases, the J end by 4 bases, with 15 bases between. The CDR3 loop is CASSRRGRSTEAFF. The CDR3 coding sequence is TGTGCCAGCAGTCGACGTGGGAGGAGCACTGAAGCTTTCTTT.

Here the CDR3 DNA reads TGTGCCAGCAGCTTGCCCTCAGCAGGCTACACCTTC. Encoded protein: CASSLPSAGYTF. This rearrangement joins TRBV7-2 to TRBJ1-2, with D hard to call. The CDR3 extends over 12 amino acids. Germline-derived CDR1 and CDR2 are SGHTA and FQGNSA. Trimming removed 3 bases from V and 8 bases from J, with 10 bases in between. The entire variable domain, with the rest obtained from reference TRBV7-2 and TRBJ1-2, is as follows: GAGVSQSPSNKVTEKGKDVELRCDPISGHTALYWYRQSLGQGLEFLIYFQGNSAPDKSGLPSDRFSAERTGGSVSTLTIQRTQQEDSAVYLCASSLPSAGYTFGSGTRLTVV.

V and J are TRBV4-3 and TRBJ2-6; possibly TRBD1 for D (6 bases). The CDR3 is 18 residues long. Germline values: CDR1 LGHNA, CDR2 YSLEER. V gave up 0 bases and J gave up 2 bases, with 14 bases separating them. The CDR3 protein is CASSQDTGIVTGANVLTF. The CDR3 DNA reads TGCGCCAGCAGCCAAGACACAGGGATTGTGACTGGGGCCAACGTCCTGACTTTC.

The chain is built from TRBV5-4 and TRBJ2-1; no clear D gene. CDR1 and CDR2 (germline): SGHNT, YYREEE (reference sequence). Trimming stripped 3 bases from V and 8 bases from J, with 9 bases between. CDR3 length: 12 residues. CDR3 in DNA: TGTGCCAGCAGCTCCCAGAGGCATGAGCAGTTCTTC. Translated: CASSSQRHEQFF.

The V gene is TRBV10-1, the J gene TRBJ2-1; D is uncertain. Germline CDR1 reads WNHNN; CDR2 reads SYGVQD (reference sequence). The germline V and J ends were trimmed by 6 bases and 0 bases, with 15 bases remaining between them. The CDR3 is 16 amino acids. The CDR3 DNA follows: TGCGCCAGCAGCCTGACCCGGCAAAGCTCCTACAATGAGCAGTTCTTC. The encoded protein is CASSLTRQSSYNEQFF.

The chain joins TRBV19 to TRBJ2-2; perhaps TRBD2 as D (7 bases). CDR1 is LNHDA and CDR2 is SQIVND in the germline V gene (reference sequence). The length of the CDR3 is 16 residues. The V and J ends lost 7 bases and 5 bases respectively, with 20 bases between them. The CDR3 DNA sequence: TGTGCCAGTACCTCGATAGGGGGAGCGGGAACCGGGGAGCTGTTTTTT. Its translation is CASTSIGGAGTGELFF.

The chain uses TRBV29-1 and TRBJ2-1; D remains ambiguous. The CDR3 spans 14 residues. V lost 4 bases and J 2 bases, leaving 12 bases between the germline ends. CDR1 SQVTM and CDR2 ANQGSEA come from the germline V gene. CDR3 amino acids: CSVVRVRAYNEQFF. As DNA, the CDR3 is TGCAGCGTTGTAAGGGTACGGGCCTACAATGAGCAGTTCTTC.

The chain employs TRBV7-2 and TRBJ2-7; 8 nucleotides agree with TRBD1. CDR3 length: 13 residues. Losses at the gene ends were 2 bases for V and 7 bases for J; bases not matched to a gene: 4. The germline CDR1 and CDR2 sequences are SGHTA and FQGNSA. The DNA of the CDR3 is TGTGCCAGCAGCTTAACACAGGGGGGAGAGCAGTACTTC. Amino acid sequence: CASSLTQGGEQYF. Filled out from reference TRBV7-2 and TRBJ2-7, the complete variable domain reads GAGVSQSPSNKVTEKGKDVELRCDPISGHTALYWYRQSLGQGLEFLIYFQGNSAPDKSGLPSDRFSAERTGGSVSTLTIQRTQQEDSAVYLCASSLTQGGEQYFGPGTRLTVT.

CDR3 region: CASRVKDTQYF. In DNA form, the CDR3 reads TGTGCCAGTAGGGTTAAAGATACGCAGTATTTT. The chain joins TRBV19 to TRBJ2-3; D uncertain. V lost 6 bases, J lost 5 bases, and 6 bases lay in between. The CDR3 is 11 residues long. The germline gives CDR1 LNHDA, CDR2 SQIVND (reference sequence).

This chain links TRBV5-1 with TRBJ1-2; TRBD1 is a possible D gene (6 bases). The CDR3 is 18 amino acids. Germline CDR1 reads SGHRS; CDR2 reads YFSETQ. V lost 4 bases and J lost 4, with 26 bases in between. CDR3 sequence (DNA): TGCGCCAGCAGCCTAGACTGGCCAGGGGAAGGATCAGTCTATGGCTACACCTTC. This codes for CASSLDWPGEGSVYGYTF.

The rearrangement links TRBV18 to TRBJ2-7; weak D call: TRBD1 (7 bases). CDR1 is KGHSH and CDR2 is LQKENI in the germline V gene. The CDR3 extends over 16 amino acids. V lost 2 bases, J lost 2 bases, and 16 bases lay in between. CDR3 bases: TGTGCCAGCTCACCAGACAGGGCGGGGTCCCCCTACGAGCAGTACTTC. This sequence encodes CASSPDRAGSPYEQYF.

The chain has TRBV7-2 and TRBJ1-3; no definite D call. Germline CDR1 and CDR2: SGHTA and FQGNSA. V was pared by 4 bases and J by 1 base, with 5 bases between. This CDR3 is built from 13 residues. The CDR3 region has the DNA TGTGCCAGCAGCTCTACATCTGGAAACACCATATATTTT. Its protein product is CASSSTSGNTIYF. Full variable domain (rest looked up from reference TRBV7-2 and TRBJ1-3): GAGVSQSPSNKVTEKGKDVELRCDPISGHTALYWYRQSLGQGLEFLIYFQGNSAPDKSGLPSDRFSAERTGGSVSTLTIQRTQQEDSAVYLCASSSTSGNTIYFGEGSWLTVV.